The entry below gives a single TCR beta chain sequence along with its context. Antigen unknown. The same CDR3 is also encoded by other DNA sequences in this sample. This specimen comes from a study of Ad26.COV2.S vaccination and SARS-CoV-2 variants. Study information: Into the muscle, Ad26.COV2.S was dosed once or twice, 56 days apart.

Points from the study as a whole: A substantial breadth of spike-specific CD8+ and CD4+ T cell responses after vaccination has been reported.

The method was immunoSEQ multiplex PCR; TCRdb's version includes in-frame clones alone and lacks a portion of them. This repertoire shows about 390,000 clones, 70% to 90% found once; its top ten account for approximately 3.7%. Germline lookup yields CDR1 MNHEY and CDR2 SMNVEV (reference sequence). V lost 5 bases and J lost 4, with 11 bases in between. The CDR3 sequence is 13 residues long. The treatment here: some 20 received Ad26.COV2.S at low or high dose, single or two shots; several received placebo; per-sample allocation not given. Samples were taken on day 63 after the first vaccine or placebo injection. Its platform was an Ad26 vector, and its expressed antigen was Wuhan-strain SARS-CoV-2 spike.

The receptor comes from a person aged 18-60 years who received the Ad26.COV2.S COVID-19 vaccine or a placebo. The material sequenced was peripheral blood, taken in a trial of Ad26.COV2.S vaccine versus placebo. J is TRBJ1-1 and V is TRBV27; D is possibly TRBD1 (5 bases). CDR3 sequence reads: CASSPGGVTEAFF. The CDR3 DNA follows: TGTGCCAGCAGTCCCGGAGGGGTCACTGAAGCTTTCTTT.